The TCR beta chain under discussion was sequenced for a study of cytomegalovirus exposure and HLA in healthy donors (dated 2017 in TCRdb). Regarding the research as a whole: An earlier analysis of several hundred of the donors reported 276 Gb of sequence data and around 110 million unique TCR beta sequences from roughly 200 million T cells. An early release covering roughly 640 HLA-typed donors comprised around 300 gigabases of sequencing data and tens of millions of unique TCR sequences. Of the 398 genotyped donors, 80% to 90% were placed in the genetic ancestry cluster associated with self-reported Caucasian donors. The study aimed to test whether cataloging public T cell receptors could reveal signatures of past pathogen exposure. The study profiled the T cell repertoires of 500 to 800 subjects by immunosequencing and related them to cytomegalovirus serostatus. A separate validation cohort of about 110 different subjects was used in addition to the roughly 700-subject first cohort. To predict cytomegalovirus infection status, the study combined high-throughput TCR immunosequencing, statistical association of individual TCRs with disease status, and machine learning. A later analysis re-examined previously published TCR beta repertoires from roughly 650 donors and added high-resolution HLA genotyping to investigate patterns of TCR occurrence. In the later analysis, no new phenotypic data were used to find candidate immune exposures; instead, reliance was placed on TCR beta sequences and their occurrence across donors. An earlier analysis of about 620 of the donors applied high-throughput TCR beta sequencing to assess whether each TCR beta V gene segment acted as functional or pseudogenic. Donor age, sex, ethnicity and CMV serostatus were compiled together with the repertoire data. In a later genetic analysis, genome-wide SNP genotypes for about three fifths of the 666 donors were used, and that subset was treated as a discovery cohort. All discovery cohort repertoires had been generated on a single sequencing platform. HLA typing covered class I and class II loci at four-digit resolution. Typing coverage varied by locus: roughly 620-640 donors for A, B, C, DRB1 and DQB1; more than 500 for DQA1; around 610 for DPA1; roughly 470 for DPB1. Roughly 5 DR-DQ haplotypes were handled as single units for association and clustering, since linkage in the cohort was strong. Among almost 400 genotyped donors of the cohort, an average of around 240,000 unique TCR beta nucleotide sequences were sequenced per donor, roughly 20% of them non-productive.

The cohort comprised 710 or so healthy bone marrow donors. At the time of sampling, every cohort member was nominally healthy, though immune exposures that went unrecorded were likely present. The donor tested CMV seronegative, placing the donor among the 300 to 450 seronegative members of the cohort. Every donor gave a peripheral blood sample, and the peripheral blood mononuclear cells from that sample were used for TCR beta sequencing. Genomic DNA was extracted from the blood cell samples with the Qiagen DNeasy Blood Extraction Kit. Receptors were amplified or captured by the immunoSEQ multiplex PCR assay. For the multiplex PCR, a mixture combining 60 forward primers for TCR Vbeta segments and 13 reverse primers for TCR Jbeta segments was used. Amplification of the CDR3 region of rearranged TCR beta genes was performed with a multiplex PCR assay on genomic DNA. On the Illumina HiSeq System, the amplified TCR beta libraries were sequenced as 87-base-pair reads. Concerning the study's data processing: A later analysis counted around 72 million unique TCR beta chains across the 550 to 800 repertoires, and about 10 million of these chains were shared by at least two donors. Raw reads were error-corrected and collapsed into unique sequences by a nearest-neighbor algorithm in which closely related sequences were merged to remove PCR and sequencing errors. CDR3 sequences were aligned to IMGT reference sequences to assign V, D and J gene segments. Each retained sequence needed at least a six-nucleotide match to both a V gene segment and a J gene segment. Rearrangements were called productive when the CDR3 lacked stop codons and stayed in frame with V and J; all others were non-productive. CDR3 was defined by IMGT convention, running from the second conserved V-encoded cysteine to the conserved J-encoded phenylalanine. The earlier analysis of about 500 of the donors excluded sequences that lacked an unambiguous match to a single V gene segment. In an earlier analysis of approximately 550 of the donors, V segments were called functional above 56.7% productive rearrangements and were called segregating when the between-donor standard deviation exceeded 5%. A statistical classification framework was built for diagnosing cytomegalovirus status from the catalog of TCR beta chain sequences. V and J gene assignment, in a later analysis, came from comparing TCR nucleotide sequences with IMGT/GENE-DB human TR gene sequences. In a later analysis, CDR3 sequences and most-parsimonious VDJ recombination scenarios were assigned using the TCRdist pipeline. In a later analysis, each TCR beta chain was defined by its CDR3 amino acid sequence together with its V-gene family, and reads lacking a unique V-gene family were excluded. As a way to deal with suspected cross-contamination and a sequencing artifact, a later analysis dropped 450 to 600 nucleotide sequences that were highly shared and had low generation probability. In a later analysis, a clonal expansion index for each public chain was calculated from normalized within-repertoire ranks of inferred template counts. In a later analysis, generation probabilities were computed using a VDJ recombination model fitted to out-of-frame rearrangements, and the results were checked against IGoR. A later analysis scored TCR-TCR, TCR-HLA and TCR-CMV co-occurrence with hypergeometric tests, applying a repertoire-size bias correction to TCR pairs. In a later analysis, false discovery rates were estimated by permuting HLA or CMV assignments 20 times. In a later analysis, co-occurring TCRs were grouped with DBSCAN, and TCRdist sequence similarity was added when clustering was performed within HLA-allele-positive subsets. Repertoires with fewer than 30,000 or more than 120,000 public chains, plus five repertoires with anomalous nucleotide sharing, were excluded from co-occurrence clustering. Here the immuneACCESS table is served through TCRdb, limited to in-frame sequences with V and J called. Missing clones are a known gap in these copies; in checked studies unresolved V genes cover under half, and the rest lacks a known reason. V and J calls and clone size are those listed in that table; D and trimming were worked out from the DNA. Recorded for this sample are approximately 140,000 clones; roughly four fifths of them occurred a single time. The top ten clonotypes cover around 1.2% of the sample.

Overall study outcomes, separate from this receptor: Because HLA typing was unavailable for some donors at each locus, only the typed subset was used in association tests. At a false discovery rate of 0.05, a later analysis linked under 20,000 TCR beta sequences to specific HLA alleles. An association between a missense DCLRE1C variant and V-gene and J-gene trimming of TCR beta chains was found in a later genetic analysis and replicated in an independent cohort. In vitro tests confirmed that a few of the cytomegalovirus-associated TCR beta chains recognize cytomegalovirus antigens. The earlier analysis of fewer than 750 of the donors excluded over 15 rarely observed V segments, including chromosome 9 orphons, because counts were too low. A later analysis reported that several top co-occurrence clusters appeared linked to parvovirus B19, influenza, CMV and Epstein-Barr virus. In a later analysis, HLA-associated TCR beta chains were found to be more clonally expanded and to have lower generation probabilities than equally common non-associated chains. Presence/absence analyses assumed roughly uniform sequencing depth across donors, an assumption that may not hold. A further reported finding was that TCR beta sequences accurately predicted the HLA-A and HLA-B alleles for most subjects in the first cohort. The cohort was sequenced for TCR beta chains only, and without alpha or paired-chain data the features that could be detected were limited. A later analysis found that most CMV-associated TCR beta chains appeared HLA-restricted, with HLA associations seemingly driven largely by CMV exposure. Broadly in line with IMGT annotations, most TCR beta V segments showed up in productive rearrangements about 90% or about 30% of the time in an earlier analysis of a few hundred of the donors. According to a later analysis, TCR association rates differed among HLA loci, with DRB1 alleles showing the most associated TCRs and HLA-C alleles showing the fewest. Cytomegalovirus status was reported to be diagnosed by the classifier with high specificity and sensitivity in both the original and validation cohorts. The 87-base-pair reads could not distinguish some IMGT-functional V segments, including TRBV6-2 and TRBV6-3, so those segments were excluded. Immune exposure information for the cohort was limited to CMV serostatus. According to the authors, the approach could potentially be generalized to other disease states and immunological phenotypes. In a later genetic analysis, fewer N-insertions in productive TCRs were reported among donors in an Asian-associated ancestry cluster than the 666-donor mean. Most TCR sequences were observed very rarely across donors, whereas some public TCRs were present in many individuals. The study gave a list of 150 to 200 TCR beta chains associated with cytomegalovirus. Assigning TCR associations to individual alleles was difficult when HLA alleles, especially DR and DQ, strongly co-occurred. A cluster of highly shared sequence variants was judged likely to represent a technical artifact of the sequencing pipeline. Correlated functional status among segregating V segments might be attributable to linkage disequilibrium, but an unknown experimental factor could not be ruled out.

From cysteine to phenylalanine, the CDR3 is 18 amino acids long. Of the read, only the CDR3 DNA is kept; its 54 bases are in frame from base 1. CDR1 and CDR2, looked up from the germline V gene (reference sequence), are SEHNR and FQNEAQ. The V end gives up 5 bases and the J end 7 bases, leaving 22 bases in the junction not matched to a gene. With respect to this clone: The clone's antigen remains unknown. Base qualities were left out, and no much larger clone turns up one base away.

The chain employs TRBV7-9 and TRBJ2-7; 8 of the junction bases match TRBD2. This TCR derives from a girl aged 2 to 10 in good health and CMV-seronegative. The sample taken for sequencing was PBMCs. The CDR3 amino acid sequence is: CASSQVETSEPGGGEQYF. The DNA sequence is as follows: TGTGCCAGCAGCCAGGTCGAGACTAGCGAACCCGGTGGGGGGGAGCAGTACTTC. The full variable domain, completed from the reference TRBV7-9 and TRBJ2-7 proteins outside the CDR3, reads DTGVSQNPRHKITKRGQNVTFRCDPISEHNRLYWYRQTLGQGPEFLTYFQNEAQLEKSRLLSDRFSAERPKGSFSTLEIQRTEQGDSAMYLCASSQVETSEPGGGEQYFGPGTRLTVT.